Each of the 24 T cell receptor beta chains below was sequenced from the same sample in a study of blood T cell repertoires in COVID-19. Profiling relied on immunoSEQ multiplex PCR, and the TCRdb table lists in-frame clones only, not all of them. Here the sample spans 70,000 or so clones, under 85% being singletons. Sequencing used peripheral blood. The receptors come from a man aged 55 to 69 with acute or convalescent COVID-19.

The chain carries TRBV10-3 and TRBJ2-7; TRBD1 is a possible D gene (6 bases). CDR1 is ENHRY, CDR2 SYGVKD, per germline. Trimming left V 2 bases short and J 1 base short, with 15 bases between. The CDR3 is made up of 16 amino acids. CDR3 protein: CAISEGLGDNSYEQYF. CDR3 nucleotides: TGTGCCATCAGTGAGGGGTTGGGGGACAATTCCTACGAGCAGTACTTC.

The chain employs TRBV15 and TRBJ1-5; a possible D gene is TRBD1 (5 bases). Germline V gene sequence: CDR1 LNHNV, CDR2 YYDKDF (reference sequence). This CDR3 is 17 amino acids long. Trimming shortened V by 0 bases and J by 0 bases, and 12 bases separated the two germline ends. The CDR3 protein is CATSRDLGTYSNQPQHF. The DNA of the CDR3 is TGTGCCACCAGCAGAGATCTAGGGACTTATAGCAATCAGCCCCAGCATTTT.

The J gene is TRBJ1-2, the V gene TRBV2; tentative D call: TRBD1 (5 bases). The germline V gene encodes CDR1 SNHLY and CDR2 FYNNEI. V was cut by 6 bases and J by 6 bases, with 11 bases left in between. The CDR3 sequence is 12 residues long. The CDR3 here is CASRGTLDGYTF. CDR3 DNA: TGTGCCAGCAGGGGGACTCTAGATGGCTACACCTTC.

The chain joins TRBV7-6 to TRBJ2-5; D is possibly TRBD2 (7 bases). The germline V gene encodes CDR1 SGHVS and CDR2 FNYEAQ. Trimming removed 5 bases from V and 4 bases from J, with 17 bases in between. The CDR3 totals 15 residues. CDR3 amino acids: CASSRNSGGGETQYF. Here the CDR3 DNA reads TGTGCCAGCAGCCGAAACTCGGGGGGCGGAGAGACCCAGTACTTC. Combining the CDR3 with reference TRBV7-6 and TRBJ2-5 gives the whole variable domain GAGVSQSPRYKVTKRGQDVALRCDPISGHVSLYWYRQALGQGPEFLTYFNYEAQQDKSGLPNDRFSAERPEGSISTLTIQRTEQRDSAMYRCASSRNSGGGETQYFGPGTRLLVL.

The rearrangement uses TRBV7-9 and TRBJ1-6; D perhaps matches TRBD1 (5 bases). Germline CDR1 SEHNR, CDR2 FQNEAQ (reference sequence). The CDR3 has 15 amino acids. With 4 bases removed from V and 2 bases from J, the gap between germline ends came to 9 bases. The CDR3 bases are TGTGCCAGCAGCTCCGACAGCCCCTATAATTCACCCCTCCACTTT. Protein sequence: CASSSDSPYNSPLHF.

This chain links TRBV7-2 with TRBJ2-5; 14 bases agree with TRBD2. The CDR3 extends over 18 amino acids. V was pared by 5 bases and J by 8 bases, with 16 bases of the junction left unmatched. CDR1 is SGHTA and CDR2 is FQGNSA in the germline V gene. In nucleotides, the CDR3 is TGTGCCAGCAGCAACGGACTAGCGGGGGGACCTAGAGTTCGAACCCAGTACTTC. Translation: CASSNGLAGGPRVRTQYF.

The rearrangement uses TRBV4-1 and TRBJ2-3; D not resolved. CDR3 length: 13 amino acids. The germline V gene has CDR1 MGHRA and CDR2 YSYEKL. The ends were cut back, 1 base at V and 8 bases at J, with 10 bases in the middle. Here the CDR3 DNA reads TGCGCCAGCAGCCAAGGATATTTGGCTACGCAGTATTTT. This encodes CASSQGYLATQYF.

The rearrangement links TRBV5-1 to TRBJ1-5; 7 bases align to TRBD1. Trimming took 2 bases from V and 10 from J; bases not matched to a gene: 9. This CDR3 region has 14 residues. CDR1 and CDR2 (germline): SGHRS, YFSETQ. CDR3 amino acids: CASSLQGGRSPQHF. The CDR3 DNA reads TGCGCCAGCAGCTTACAAGGGGGCCGGTCCCCCCAGCATTTT.

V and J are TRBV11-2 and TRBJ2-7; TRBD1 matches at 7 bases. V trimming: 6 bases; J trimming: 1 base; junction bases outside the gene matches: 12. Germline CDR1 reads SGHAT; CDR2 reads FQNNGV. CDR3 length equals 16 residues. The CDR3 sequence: CASRQTGQHSSYEQYF. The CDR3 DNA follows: TGTGCCAGCAGACAAACGGGACAGCACTCATCCTACGAGCAGTACTTC.

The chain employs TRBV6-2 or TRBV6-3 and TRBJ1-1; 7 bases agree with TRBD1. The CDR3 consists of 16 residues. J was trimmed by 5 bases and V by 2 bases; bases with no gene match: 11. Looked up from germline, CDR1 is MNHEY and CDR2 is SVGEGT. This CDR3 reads CASSYGGTGAGTEAFF. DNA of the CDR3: TGTGCCAGCAGTTACGGAGGAACAGGGGCAGGAACTGAAGCTTTCTTT.

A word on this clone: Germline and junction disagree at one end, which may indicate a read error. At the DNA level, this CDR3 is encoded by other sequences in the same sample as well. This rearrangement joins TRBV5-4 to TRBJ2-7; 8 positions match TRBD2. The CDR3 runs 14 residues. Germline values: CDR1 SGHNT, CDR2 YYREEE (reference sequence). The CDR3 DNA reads TGTGCCAGCAGCTTGGGAGGACTAGCCTACGAGCAGTACTTT. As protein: CASSLGGLAYEQYF.

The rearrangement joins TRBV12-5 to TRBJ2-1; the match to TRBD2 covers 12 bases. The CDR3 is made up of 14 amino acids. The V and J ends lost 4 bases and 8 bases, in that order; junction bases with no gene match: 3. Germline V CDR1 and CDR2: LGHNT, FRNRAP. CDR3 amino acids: CASGSGLAGDEQFF. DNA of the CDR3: TGTGCTAGTGGTTCGGGACTAGCGGGCGATGAGCAGTTCTTC.

The CDR3 here is CASSQVYTLNTEAFF. The CDR3 DNA is TGCGCCAGCAGCCAAGTCTATACCTTGAACACTGAAGCTTTCTTT. This chain uses TRBV4-3 with TRBJ1-1; D gene uncertain. CDR3 length equals 15 residues. Trimming removed 1 base from V and 0 bases from J, with 9 bases in between. Germline V gene data show CDR1 as LGHNA and CDR2 as YSLEER.

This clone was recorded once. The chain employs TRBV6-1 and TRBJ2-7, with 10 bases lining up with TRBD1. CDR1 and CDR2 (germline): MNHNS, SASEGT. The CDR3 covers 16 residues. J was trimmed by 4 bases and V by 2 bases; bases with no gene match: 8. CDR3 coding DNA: TGTGCCAGCAGTGAAAGGGCGGGACAGGGGTATTACGAGCAGTACTTC. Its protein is CASSERAGQGYYEQYF.

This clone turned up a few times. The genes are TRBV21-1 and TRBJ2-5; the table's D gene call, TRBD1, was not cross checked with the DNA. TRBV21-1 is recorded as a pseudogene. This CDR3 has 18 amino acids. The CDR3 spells CASSPWDRANCFLETQYF. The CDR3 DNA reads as TGTGCCAGCAGCCCCTGGGACAGGGCCAACTGTTTTTTAGAGACCCAGTACTTC.

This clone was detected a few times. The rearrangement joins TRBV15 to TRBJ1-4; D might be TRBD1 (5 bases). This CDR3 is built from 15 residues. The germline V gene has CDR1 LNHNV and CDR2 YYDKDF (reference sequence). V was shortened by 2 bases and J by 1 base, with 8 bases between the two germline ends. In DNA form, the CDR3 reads TGTGCCACCAGCAGACCAGGGTTAACTAATGAAAAACTGTTTTTT. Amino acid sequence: CATSRPGLTNEKLFF.

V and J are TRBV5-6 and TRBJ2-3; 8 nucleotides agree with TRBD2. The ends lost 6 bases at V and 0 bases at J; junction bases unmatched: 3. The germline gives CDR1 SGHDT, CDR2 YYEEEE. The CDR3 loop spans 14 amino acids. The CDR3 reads CASTPGGSTDTQYF. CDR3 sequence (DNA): TGTGCCAGCACCCCGGGGGGGAGCACAGATACGCAGTATTTT.

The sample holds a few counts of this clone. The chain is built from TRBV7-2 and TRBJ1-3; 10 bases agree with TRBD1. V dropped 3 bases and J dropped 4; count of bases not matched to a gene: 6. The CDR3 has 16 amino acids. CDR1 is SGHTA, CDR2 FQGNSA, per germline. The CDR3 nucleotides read TGTGCCAGCAGCTTCCGACAGGGGGCGCAAGGAAACACCATATATTTT. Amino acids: CASSFRQGAQGNTIYF.

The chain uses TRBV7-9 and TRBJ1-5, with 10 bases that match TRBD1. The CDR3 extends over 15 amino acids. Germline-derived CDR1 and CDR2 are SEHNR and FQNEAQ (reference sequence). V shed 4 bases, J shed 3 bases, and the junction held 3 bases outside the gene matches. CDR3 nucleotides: TGTGCCAGCAGCTCCGGGACAGGGGACAATCAGCCCCAGCATTTT. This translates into CASSSGTGDNQPQHF.

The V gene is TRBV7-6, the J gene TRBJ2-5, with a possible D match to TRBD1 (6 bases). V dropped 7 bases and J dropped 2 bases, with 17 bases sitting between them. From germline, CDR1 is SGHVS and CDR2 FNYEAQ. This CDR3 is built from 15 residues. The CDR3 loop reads CASKGQMGFQETQYF. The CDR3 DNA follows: TGTGCCAGCAAAGGACAGATGGGTTTTCAAGAGACCCAGTACTTC.

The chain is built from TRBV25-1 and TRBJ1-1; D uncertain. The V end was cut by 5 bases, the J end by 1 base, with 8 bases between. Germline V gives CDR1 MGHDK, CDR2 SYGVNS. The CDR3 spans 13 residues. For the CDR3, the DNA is TGTGCCAGCAGTCTGACTGGGAACACTGAAGCTTTCTTT. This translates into CASSLTGNTEAFF.

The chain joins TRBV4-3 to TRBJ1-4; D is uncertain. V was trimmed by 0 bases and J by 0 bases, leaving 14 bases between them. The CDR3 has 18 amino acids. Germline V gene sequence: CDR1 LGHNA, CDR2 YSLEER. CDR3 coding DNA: TGCGCCAGCAGCCAAGATCCCCCCAGGTTCGCAACTAATGAAAAACTGTTTTTT. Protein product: CASSQDPPRFATNEKLFF.

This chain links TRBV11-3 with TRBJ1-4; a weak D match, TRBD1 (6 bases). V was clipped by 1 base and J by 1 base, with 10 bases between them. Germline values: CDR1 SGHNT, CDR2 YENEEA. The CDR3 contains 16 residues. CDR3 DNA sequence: TGTGCCAGCAGCTTAGCTACAGGGATAACTAATGAAAAACTGTTTTTT. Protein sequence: CASSLATGITNEKLFF.

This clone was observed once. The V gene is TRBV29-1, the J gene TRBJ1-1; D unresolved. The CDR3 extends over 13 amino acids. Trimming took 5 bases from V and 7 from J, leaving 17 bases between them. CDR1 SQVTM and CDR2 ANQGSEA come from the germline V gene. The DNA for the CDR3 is TGCAGCGTTTGGCCCACGAGGGAAGGTGAAGCTTTCTTT. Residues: CSVWPTREGEAFF. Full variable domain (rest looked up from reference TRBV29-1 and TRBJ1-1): SAVISQKPSRDICQRGTSLTIQCQVDSQVTMMFWYRQQPGQSLTLIATANQGSEATYESGFVIDKFPISRPNLTFSTLTVSNMSPEDSSIYLCSVWPTREGEAFFGQGTRLTVV.